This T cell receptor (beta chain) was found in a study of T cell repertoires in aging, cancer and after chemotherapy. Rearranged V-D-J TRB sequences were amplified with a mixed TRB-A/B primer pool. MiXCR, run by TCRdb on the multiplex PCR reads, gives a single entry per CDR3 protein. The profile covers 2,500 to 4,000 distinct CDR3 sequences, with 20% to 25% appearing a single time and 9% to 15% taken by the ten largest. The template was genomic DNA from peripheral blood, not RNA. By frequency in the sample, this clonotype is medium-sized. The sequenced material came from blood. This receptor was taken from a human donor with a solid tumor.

The CDR3 DNA follows: TGTGCCAGCAGAATGAACACTGAAGCTTTCTTT. This encodes CASRMNTEAFF. This chain connects TRBV6-6 to TRBJ1-1; D gene uncertain. The CDR3 length is 11 residues. Trimming shortened V by 6 bases and J by 0 bases, and 2 bases separated the two germline ends. In germline, CDR1 is MNHNY, CDR2 SVGAGI (reference sequence).